The clone carrying this T cell receptor beta chain has a count of ten or more. What it binds is not known. The entry originates in a study of spatial heterogeneity in lung cancer. Study as a whole: Averaged across combinations, each unique TCR and UMI pairing appeared more than ten times in raw reads, which were uncorrected.

TCRdb re-derived calls from the 5' RACE reads in MiXCR, one entry per CDR3 protein. This sample has a few thousand distinct CDR3 sequences, with roughly a sixth found just once. Study outcomes and limitations: Resection saw ubiquitous expanded tumor TCRs appear in blood more than follow-up did.

The length of the CDR3 is 11 residues. Trimming took 0 bases from V and 6 from J, leaving 6 bases between them. Germline CDR1 DFQATT, CDR2 SNEGSKA (reference sequence). Documented time point: sample taken at primary tumor resection. Whole RNA obtained from tumor, nontumor lung or frozen PBMC underwent sequencing without sorting. Samples came from roughly 72 TRACERx patients with untreated early-stage lung cancer. This chain joins TRBV20-1 and TRBJ2-7; D is ambiguous. The sequence derives from a male donor with early-stage non-small cell lung cancer. The sequencing used PBMCs, collected at surgery. CDR3 DNA sequence: TGCAGTGCTAGAGATCAACTCGAGCAGTACTTC. Protein sequence: CSARDQLEQYF.